This TCR beta chain was documented in a study of spatial heterogeneity in lung cancer. Across the study: Compared with alpha-chain sequences, beta-chain sequences were consistently detected in greater numbers.

V was trimmed by 1 base and J by 1 base, leaving 14 bases between them. The CDR3 contains 17 residues. Per germline, CDR1 MNHNY and CDR2 SVGAGI (reference sequence). About this clonotype: Its antigen remains unknown.

General study results and limits: More often at tumor resection than at routine follow-up, ubiquitous expanded tumor TCRs were detected in the blood.

Regarding time point: sample taken at primary tumor resection. Unsorted whole RNA from tumor, nontumor lung or frozen PBMC underwent sequencing. TCRdb processed the 5' RACE reads anew with MiXCR; each CDR3 protein has one entry. The sample lists roughly 39,000 distinct CDR3 sequences; 6.8% were seen once. Here the sequenced sample was PBMCs, taken at surgery. This clonotype was obtained from a female donor with early-stage non-small cell lung cancer. The gene calls are TRBV6-6 and TRBJ2-4; the D gene is possibly TRBD1 (5 bases). The CDR3 is CASSYFRTPNAKNIQYF. CDR3 sequence (DNA): TGTGCCAGCAGTTACTTTCGGACACCTAATGCCAAAAACATTCAGTACTTC.